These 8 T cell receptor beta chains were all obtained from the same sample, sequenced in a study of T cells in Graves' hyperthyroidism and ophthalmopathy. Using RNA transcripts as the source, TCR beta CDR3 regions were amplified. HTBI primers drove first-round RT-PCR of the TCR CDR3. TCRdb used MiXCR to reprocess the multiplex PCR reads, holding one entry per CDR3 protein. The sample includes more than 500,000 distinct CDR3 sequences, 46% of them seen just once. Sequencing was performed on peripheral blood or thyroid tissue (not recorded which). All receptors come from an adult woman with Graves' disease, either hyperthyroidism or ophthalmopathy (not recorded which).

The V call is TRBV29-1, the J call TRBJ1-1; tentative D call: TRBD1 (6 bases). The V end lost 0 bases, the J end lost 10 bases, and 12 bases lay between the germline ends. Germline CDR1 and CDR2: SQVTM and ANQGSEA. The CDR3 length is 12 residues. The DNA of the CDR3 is TGCAGCGTTGAAGACCCAGGGGATGGAGCTTTCTTT. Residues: CSVEDPGDGAFF.

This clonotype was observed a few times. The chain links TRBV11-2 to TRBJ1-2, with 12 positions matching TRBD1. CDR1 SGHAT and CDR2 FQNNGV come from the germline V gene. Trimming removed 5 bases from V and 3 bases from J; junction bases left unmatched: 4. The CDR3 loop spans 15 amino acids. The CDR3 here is CASSLGTGGDYGYTF. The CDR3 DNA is TGTGCCAGCAGCCTGGGGACAGGGGGCGACTATGGCTACACCTTC.

The DNA for the CDR3 is TGCAGCGCTGTTGGACAGGGGGGACAGGGAAATGGCTACACCTTC. Amino acid sequence: CSAVGQGGQGNGYTF. V usage is TRBV29-1 and J usage is TRBJ1-2; 10 bases are shared with TRBD1. Looked up from germline, CDR1 is SQVTM and CDR2 is ANQGSEA. The CDR3 has 15 amino acids. V dropped 7 bases and J dropped 6; count of bases not matched to a gene: 14.

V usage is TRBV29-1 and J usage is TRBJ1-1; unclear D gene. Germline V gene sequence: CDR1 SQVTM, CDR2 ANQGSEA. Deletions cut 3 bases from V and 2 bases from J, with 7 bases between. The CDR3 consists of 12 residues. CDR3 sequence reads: CSVDADNTEAFF. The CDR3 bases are TGCAGCGTTGACGCAGATAACACTGAAGCTTTCTTT.

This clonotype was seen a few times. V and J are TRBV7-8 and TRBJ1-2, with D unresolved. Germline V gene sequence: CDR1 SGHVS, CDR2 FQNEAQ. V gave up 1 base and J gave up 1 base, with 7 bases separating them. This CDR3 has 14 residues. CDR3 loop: CASSLGTVNYGYTF. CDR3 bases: TGTGCCAGCAGCTTAGGGACCGTTAACTATGGCTACACCTTC. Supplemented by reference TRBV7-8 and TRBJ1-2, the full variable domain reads GAGVSQSPRYKVAKRGQDVALRCDPISGHVSLFWYQQALGQGPEFLTYFQNEAQLDKSGLPSDRFFAERPEGSVSTLKIQRTQQEDSAVYLCASSLGTVNYGYTFGSGTRLTVV.

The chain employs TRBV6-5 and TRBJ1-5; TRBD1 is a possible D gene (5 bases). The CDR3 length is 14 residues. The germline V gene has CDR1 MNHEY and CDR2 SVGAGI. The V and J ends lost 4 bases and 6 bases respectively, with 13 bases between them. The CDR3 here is CASSWTGATQPQHF. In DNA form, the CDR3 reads TGTGCCAGCAGTTGGACCGGGGCCACTCAGCCCCAGCATTTT.

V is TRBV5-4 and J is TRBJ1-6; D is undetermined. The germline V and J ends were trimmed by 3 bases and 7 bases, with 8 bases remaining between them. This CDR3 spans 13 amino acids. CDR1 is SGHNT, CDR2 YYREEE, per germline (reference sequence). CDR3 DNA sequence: TGTGCCAGCAGCTATTCAGAAAATTCACCCCTCCACTTT. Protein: CASSYSENSPLHF. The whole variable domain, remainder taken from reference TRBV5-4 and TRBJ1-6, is ETGVTQSPTHLIKTRGQQVTLRCSSQSGHNTVSWYQQALGQGPQFIFQYYREEENGRGNFPPRFSGLQFPNYSSELNVNALELDDSALYLCASSYSENSPLHFGNGTRLTVT.

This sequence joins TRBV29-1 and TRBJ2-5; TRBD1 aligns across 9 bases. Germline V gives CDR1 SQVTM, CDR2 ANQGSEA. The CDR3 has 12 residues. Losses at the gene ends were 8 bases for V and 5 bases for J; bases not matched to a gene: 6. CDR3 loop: CSWTGARETQYF. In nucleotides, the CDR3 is TGCAGCTGGACAGGGGCCAGGGAGACCCAGTACTTC.